These 32 T cell receptor beta chains originate from one sample sequenced in a study of T cells expressing NK-cell markers. Each CDR3 protein gets one entry in TCRdb, which reprocessed the 5' RACE reads and gives no DNA. The data show some 110,000 distinct CDR3 sequences, and the top ten clones hold approximately 18%. Sequences were obtained from blood T cells: a sorted CD56 or NKG2C T cell subset, CD4+ or CD8+ T cells, or bulk PBMC T cells (not recorded which). These receptors were obtained from a woman aged 18-70 years in good health.

This chain connects TRBV18 to TRBJ2-3; TCRdb returns TRBD1, unconfirmable since there is no DNA. Germline V gives CDR1 KGHSH, CDR2 LQKENI. CDR3 length equals 15 residues. This CDR3 reads CASSQSETALDTQYF.

The V gene is TRBV12-3 or TRBV12-4, the J gene TRBJ1-2. The CDR3 runs 14 residues. CDR3 in amino acids: CASSLTAYPYGYTF.

This chain links TRBV6-5 with TRBJ1-3. The CDR3 runs 16 residues. CDR1 MNHEY and CDR2 SVGAGI come from the germline V gene. The CDR3 is CASSYSADGPGNTIYF.

The rearrangement links TRBV5-4 to TRBJ2-2. The CDR3 contains 16 residues. In germline, CDR1 is SGHNT, CDR2 YYREEE (reference sequence). The CDR3 is CASSLAVAANTGELFF.

The chain couples TRBV4-2 to TRBJ1-1; checking the TCRdb D call of TRBD1 is not possible without DNA. The CDR3 consists of 14 residues. Germline CDR1 LGHNA, CDR2 YNFKEQ. CDR3: CASSDDRDYTEAFF.

V gene TRBV7-8 combines with J gene TRBJ1-1; the D gene TCRdb calls, TRBD1, cannot be checked with no DNA. Germline assignment: CDR1 SGHVS and CDR2 FQNEAQ. CDR3 length equals 15 residues. CDR3 loop: CASSLATGTNTEAFF.

The V gene is TRBV27, the J gene TRBJ2-3. This CDR3 is built from 15 residues. Germline V gene sequence: CDR1 MNHEY, CDR2 SMNVEV (reference sequence). CDR3 residues: CASSLFGGGTDTQYF.

The rearrangement joins TRBV5-1 to TRBJ1-1. Germline V gene lookup returns CDR1 SGHRS and CDR2 YFSETQ. This CDR3 has 12 residues. The CDR3 reads CASSLDRFEAFF.

This chain joins TRBV7-9 and TRBJ2-5. Germline V gene data show CDR1 as SEHNR and CDR2 as FQNEAQ (reference sequence). The CDR3 contains 14 residues. CDR3 amino acids: CASSLSAVAETQYF.

V usage is TRBV5-4 and J usage is TRBJ2-5; with no DNA, the TCRdb D assignment of TRBD1 cannot be verified. This CDR3 has 16 amino acids. Germline assignment: CDR1 SGHNT and CDR2 YYREEE (reference sequence). The CDR3 region is CASRTGEGSWEETQYF.

The CDR3 loop reads CASVGTGGSNSPLHF. The chain recombines TRBV11-2 with TRBJ1-6; TCRdb reports TRBD1, a call that lacks DNA to check it against. In germline, CDR1 is SGHAT, CDR2 FQNNGV. The CDR3 is 15 residues long.

The chain uses TRBV7-2 and TRBJ2-7; TCRdb picks TRBD2, but there is no DNA to check that call. The CDR3 runs to 14 residues. Germline CDR1 SGHTA, CDR2 FQGNSA. CDR3 sequence: CASSSSGTSGSSYF.

The chain combines TRBV5-1 with TRBJ2-7; absent DNA, TCRdb's TRBD2 call cannot be checked. CDR1 and CDR2 (germline): SGHRS, YFSETQ. The CDR3 length is 15 residues. CDR3 loop: CASSDGLAVVYEQYF. Using reference TRBV5-1 and TRBJ2-7 for the parts outside the CDR3, the full variable domain is KAGVTQTPRYLIKTRGQQVTLSCSPISGHRSVSWYQQTPGQGLQFLFEYFSETQRNKGNFPGRFSGRQFSNSRSEMNVSTLELGDSALYLCASSDGLAVVYEQYFGPGTRLTVT.

The chain joins TRBV27 to TRBJ2-7; there is no DNA to check the TCRdb D call of TRBD1. Germline V CDR1 and CDR2: MNHEY, SMNVEV (reference sequence). The CDR3 runs 13 residues. The CDR3 reads CASSYQGTYEQYF.

The V call is TRBV28, the J call TRBJ2-7. CDR3 size: 13 residues. Germline values: CDR1 MDHEN, CDR2 SYDVKM. CDR3 residues: CASSFGATYEQYF.

This chain links TRBV7-8 with TRBJ2-5; TCRdb's assignment of TRBD1 cannot be checked, as there is no DNA. CDR1 is SGHVS and CDR2 is FQNEAQ in the germline V gene. This CDR3 is 16 amino acids long. The CDR3 sequence is CASSSPTGARKETQYF. The entire variable domain, with the rest obtained from reference TRBV7-8 and TRBJ2-5, is as follows: GAGVSQSPRYKVAKRGQDVALRCDPISGHVSLFWYQQALGQGPEFLTYFQNEAQLDKSGLPSDRFFAERPEGSVSTLKIQRTQQEDSAVYLCASSSPTGARKETQYFGPGTRLLVL.

The rearrangement uses TRBV25-1 and TRBJ2-2; the TCRdb call, TRBD2, lacks DNA for checking. The CDR3 extends over 17 amino acids. Germline-derived CDR1 and CDR2 are MGHDK and SYGVNS. Here the CDR3 reads CASSGLAGDTNTGELFF. The full variable domain, rest sourced from reference TRBV25-1 and TRBJ2-2, is EADIYQTPRYLVIGTGKKITLECSQTMGHDKMYWYQQDPGMELHLIHYSYGVNSTEKGDLSSESTVSRIRTEHFPLTLESARPSHTSQYLCASSGLAGDTNTGELFFGEGSRLTVL.

This rearrangement joins TRBV7-9 to TRBJ2-1; the TCRdb call, TRBD2, lacks DNA for checking. Germline assignment: CDR1 SEHNR and CDR2 FQNEAQ (reference sequence). The CDR3 covers 14 residues. CDR3 protein: CAIYSGGTYNEQFF.

The rearrangement joins TRBV9 to TRBJ2-2. This CDR3 has 12 residues. Germline V gene data show CDR1 as SGDLS and CDR2 as YYNGEE. CDR3 loop: CASKGNTGELFF. Combining the CDR3 with reference TRBV9 and TRBJ2-2 gives the whole variable domain DSGVTQTPKHLITATGQRVTLRCSPRSGDLSVYWYQQSLDQGLQFLIQYYNGEERAKGNILERFSAQQFPDLHSELNLSSLELGDSALYFCASKGNTGELFFGEGSRLTVL.

The rearrangement uses TRBV4-1 and TRBJ2-2; TCRdb reports TRBD1, a call that lacks DNA to check it against. From germline, CDR1 is MGHRA and CDR2 YSYEKL. CDR3 length equals 19 residues. CDR3 sequence: CASTQAFQGQGKDTGELFF.

CDR3 in amino acids: CASTTGVYGYTF. The V call is TRBV19, the J call TRBJ1-2; there is no DNA to check the TCRdb D call of TRBD1. The germline gives CDR1 LNHDA, CDR2 SQIVND (reference sequence). CDR3 length: 12 residues.

The rearrangement joins TRBV7-9 to TRBJ1-4. CDR3 length: 12 amino acids. Germline CDR1 SEHNR, CDR2 FQNEAQ (reference sequence). CDR3 in amino acids: CASSWFNEKLFF.

J is TRBJ2-7 and V is TRBV12-3 or TRBV12-4; TCRdb gives TRBD1 as the D gene, but with no DNA this cannot be confirmed. The CDR3 extends over 12 amino acids. CDR3 region: CASSSPSMQQYF.

This chain uses TRBV29-1 with TRBJ1-1; TCRdb outputs TRBD1, but without DNA this stays unchecked. Germline V gene lookup returns CDR1 SQVTM and CDR2 ANQGSEA. CDR3 length: 14 amino acids. CDR3 loop: CSVDPGLQNTEAFF.

This chain joins TRBV7-8 and TRBJ2-1. This CDR3 is built from 15 residues. Per germline, CDR1 SGHVS and CDR2 FQNEAQ. CDR3 loop: CASSLGVAKRNEQFF. Full variable domain (outside the CDR3, taken from reference TRBV7-8 and TRBJ2-1): GAGVSQSPRYKVAKRGQDVALRCDPISGHVSLFWYQQALGQGPEFLTYFQNEAQLDKSGLPSDRFFAERPEGSVSTLKIQRTQQEDSAVYLCASSLGVAKRNEQFFGPGTRLTVL.

The rearrangement links TRBV12-3 or TRBV12-4 to TRBJ2-2; lacking DNA, the TRBD2 call made by TCRdb goes unchecked. This CDR3 has 15 residues. CDR3 protein: CASSSQAGYTGELFF.

V gene TRBV7-8 combines with J gene TRBJ2-1; TCRdb lists TRBD1, though no DNA is available to test this call. CDR3 length equals 17 residues. Germline-derived CDR1 and CDR2 are SGHVS and FQNEAQ. The CDR3 protein is CASSLAERGLGNNEQFF.

The rearrangement links TRBV4-1 to TRBJ2-7; TCRdb selects TRBD1, and the lack of DNA leaves this call unchecked. CDR3 length equals 13 residues. CDR1 and CDR2 (germline): MGHRA, YSYEKL. The CDR3 spells CASSQGRGDEQYF.

CDR3 region: CASTHGVKGEQRLSNQPQHF. The chain couples TRBV19 to TRBJ1-5. CDR1 is LNHDA and CDR2 is SQIVND in the germline V gene (reference sequence). The length of the CDR3 is 20 residues.

Here the CDR3 reads CSALLGNEQYF. The chain employs TRBV20-1 and TRBJ2-7; with no DNA, the TCRdb D assignment of TRBD2 cannot be verified. This CDR3 is built from 11 residues. Looked up from germline, CDR1 is DFQATT and CDR2 is SNEGSKA (reference sequence).

V gene TRBV12-3 or TRBV12-4 combines with J gene TRBJ2-5; TCRdb reports TRBD2, a call that lacks DNA to check it against. CDR3 length equals 13 residues. CDR3 in amino acids: CASRGPAEETQYF.

This sequence joins TRBV4-1 and TRBJ2-1; the TRBD2 assignment by TCRdb is unverifiable without DNA. The CDR3 runs to 17 residues. Germline V gene lookup returns CDR1 MGHRA and CDR2 YSYEKL. The CDR3 sequence is CASSQSHSGGTYNEQFF.